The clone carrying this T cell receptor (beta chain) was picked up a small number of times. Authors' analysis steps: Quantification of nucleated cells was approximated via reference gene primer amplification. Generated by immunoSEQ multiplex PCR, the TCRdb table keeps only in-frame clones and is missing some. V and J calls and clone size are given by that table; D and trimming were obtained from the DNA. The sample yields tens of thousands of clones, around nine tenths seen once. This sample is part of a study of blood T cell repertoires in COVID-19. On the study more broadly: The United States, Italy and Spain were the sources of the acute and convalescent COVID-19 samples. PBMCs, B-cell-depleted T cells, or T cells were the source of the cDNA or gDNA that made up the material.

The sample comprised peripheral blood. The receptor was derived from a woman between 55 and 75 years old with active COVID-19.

The CDR3 region is CASDGDRAQETQYF. The CDR3 nucleotides are TGTGCCAGCGACGGAGACAGGGCCCAAGAGACCCAGTACTTC. J is TRBJ2-5 and V is TRBV5-6, with 7 bases identical to TRBD1. Unmatched junction bases numbered 7, after V lost 7 bases and J lost 1 base. Germline loops: CDR1 SGHDT, CDR2 YYEEEE. The length of the CDR3 is 14 residues.